The clone carrying this TCR beta chain appeared many times. No antigen is known for it. This record comes from a study of neurological immune-mediated disorders. Findings and limits, study-wide: Private repertoires in all groups were suggested by the absence of shared CDR3 amino acid sequences among expanded clones across subjects.

A 10-nucleotide random UMI tagged transcripts in template-switch 5'RACE cDNA synthesis. TCRdb passed the 5' RACE reads through MiXCR, listing each CDR3 protein once. The profile shows fewer than 40,000 distinct CDR3 sequences, more than 4.5% of them singletons. Libraries from sorted cells used 1 million T cells (CD4+ or CD8+). The V and J ends lost 4 bases and 8 bases respectively, with 15 bases between them. From germline, CDR1 is DFQATT and CDR2 SNEGSKA (reference sequence). This CDR3 has 14 amino acids. The V gene is TRBV20-1, the J gene TRBJ1-6; D perhaps matches TRBD1 (6 bases). Sequenced input: CD4+ T cells from blood. The origin of this receptor is a man aged 18-30 years in good health. CDR3 amino acids: CSAIGTPGDSPLHF. In DNA, the CDR3 is TGCAGTGCTATAGGGACCCCAGGGGATTCACCCCTCCACTTT.